This TCR beta chain comes out of a study of T cell responses to AZD1222 COVID-19 vaccine. Turning to the study itself: Pooled in the analysis were second doses at about 4 or about 12 weeks. The study, taken as a whole, reports: Clonal diversity was possibly underestimated, and white British individuals and females predominated among donors.

Germline V gene data show CDR1 as SGHTA and CDR2 as FQGNSA. V lost 6 bases to trimming and J lost 4 bases; unmatched junction nucleotides: 5. This CDR3 spans 13 amino acids. The data were produced by immunoSEQ multiplex PCR, yet TCRdb's version contains in-frame clones alone and is incomplete. This table holds about 110,000 clones, about nine tenths found once. For this clone: Its specificity is not known.

V usage is TRBV7-2 and J usage is TRBJ1-2; 7 bases are a match to TRBD1. The sample here was peripheral blood, taken on day 0 of AZD1222 vaccination. The receptor comes from an adult in good health. CDR3 nucleotide sequence: TGTGCCAGCAGACCAACAGGGGCCTATGGCTACACCTTC. Translated, it gives CASRPTGAYGYTF.